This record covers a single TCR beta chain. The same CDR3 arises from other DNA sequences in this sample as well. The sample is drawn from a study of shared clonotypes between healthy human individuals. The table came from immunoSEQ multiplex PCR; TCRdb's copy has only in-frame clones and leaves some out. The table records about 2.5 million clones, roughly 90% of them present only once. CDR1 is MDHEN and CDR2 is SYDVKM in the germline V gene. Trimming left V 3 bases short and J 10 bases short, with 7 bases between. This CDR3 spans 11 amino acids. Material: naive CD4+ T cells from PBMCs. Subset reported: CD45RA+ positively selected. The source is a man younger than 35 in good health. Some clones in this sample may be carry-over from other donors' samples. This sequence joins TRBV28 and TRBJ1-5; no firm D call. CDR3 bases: TGTGCCAGCAGTTTGCGAGGTCCCCAGCATTTT. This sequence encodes CASSLRGPQHF.